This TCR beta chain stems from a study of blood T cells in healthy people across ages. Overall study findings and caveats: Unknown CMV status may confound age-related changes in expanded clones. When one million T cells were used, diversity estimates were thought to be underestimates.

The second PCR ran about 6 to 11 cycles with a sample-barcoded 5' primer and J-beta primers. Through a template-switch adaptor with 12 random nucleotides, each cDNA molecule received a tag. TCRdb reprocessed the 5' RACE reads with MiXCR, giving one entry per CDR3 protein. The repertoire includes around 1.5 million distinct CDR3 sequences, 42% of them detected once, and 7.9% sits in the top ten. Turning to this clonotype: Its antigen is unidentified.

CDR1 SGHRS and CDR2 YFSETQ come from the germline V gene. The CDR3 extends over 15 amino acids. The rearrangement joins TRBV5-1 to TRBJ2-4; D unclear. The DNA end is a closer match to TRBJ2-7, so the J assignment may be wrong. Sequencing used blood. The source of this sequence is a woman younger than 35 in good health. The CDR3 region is CASSLSHQDPYEQYF. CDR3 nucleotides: TGCGCCAGCAGCTTGTCGCACCAGGATCCCTACGAGCAGTACTTC.